Each of the 14 T cell receptor beta chains below was sequenced from the same sample in a study of blood T cell repertoires in COVID-19. TCRdb's copy holds only in-frame clones and misses some; the assay was immunoSEQ multiplex PCR. The data contain about 120,000 clones, over 80% of them seen just once; the ten biggest clones take up under 2.5%. Sequences were obtained from peripheral blood. The receptors originated from a man aged 30 to 39 with acute or convalescent COVID-19.

The V and J genes are TRBV4-3 and TRBJ2-1; tentatively, D is TRBD2 (6 bases). The germline gives CDR1 LGHNA, CDR2 YSLEER. This CDR3 region has 13 residues. Deletions cut 1 base from V and 7 bases from J, with 8 bases between. CDR3 residues: CASSQGSGNEQFF. The CDR3 coding sequence is TGCGCCAGCAGCCAAGGCAGCGGGAATGAGCAGTTCTTC.

This clone was detected only once. The V gene is TRBV25-1, the J gene TRBJ2-1; 8 bases match TRBD1. After removal of 4 bases from V and 6 bases from J, the junction contained 8 bases not matched to a gene. The CDR3 runs to 15 residues. Looked up from germline, CDR1 is MGHDK and CDR2 is SYGVNS. CDR3 region: CASSVTGTGPNEQFF. The CDR3 coding sequence is TGTGCCAGCAGTGTTACCGGGACAGGTCCCAATGAGCAGTTCTTC.

The chain carries TRBV15 and TRBJ1-6; 7 bases align to TRBD1. V was clipped by 6 bases and J by 6 bases; unmatched bases: 5. The CDR3 runs 14 residues. The V gene's germline CDR1 is LNHNV and CDR2 YYDKDF (reference sequence). CDR3 nucleotides: TGTGCCACCAGGGGGGACAGACTTAATTCACCCCTCCACTTT. It codes for CATRGDRLNSPLHF.

The V and J genes are TRBV6-6 and TRBJ1-2; 9 nucleotides agree with TRBD1. This CDR3 region has 13 residues. Germline trimming cut 6 bases from V and 4 bases from J; bases unmatched to any gene: 3. CDR1 and CDR2 from the germline V gene are MNHNY and SVGAGI (reference sequence). The CDR3 spells CASRGQGLYGYTF. In DNA form, the CDR3 reads TGTGCCAGCAGGGGACAGGGACTCTATGGCTACACCTTC.

The chain combines TRBV4-2 with TRBJ1-5, with TRBD1 identical over 7 bases. Germline assignment: CDR1 LGHNA and CDR2 YNFKEQ. The J segment lost 2 bases and the V segment lost 0 bases, leaving 4 bases of the junction unmatched. The CDR3 is made up of 16 amino acids. Written as DNA, the CDR3 is TGTGCCAGCAGCCAAGAAACGCAGGGGGGCAATCAGCCCCAGCATTTT. It codes for CASSQETQGGNQPQHF.

This rearrangement joins TRBV2 to TRBJ2-5; 11 bases agree with TRBD2. This CDR3 has 14 residues. The V segment lost 4 bases and the J segment 4 bases; nucleotides outside the gene matches: 2. CDR1 is SNHLY and CDR2 is FYNNEI in the germline V gene. The CDR3 DNA reads as TGTGCCAGCAGTGGACTAGCGGGGAGAGAGACCCAGTACTTC. This codes for CASSGLAGRETQYF. Based on the CDR3 plus reference TRBV2 and TRBJ2-5, the full variable domain is EPEVTQTPSHQVTQMGQEVILRCVPISNHLYFYWYRQILGQKVEFLVSFYNNEISEKSEIFDDQFSVERPDGSNFTLKIRSTKLEDSAMYFCASSGLAGRETQYFGPGTRLLVL.

This clone was counted between two and nine times. CDR3 amino acids: CSVEGRTGRQEKLFF. CDR3 DNA sequence: TGCAGCGTTGAAGGGAGGACAGGGCGGCAAGAAAAACTGTTTTTT. The chain recombines TRBV29-1 with TRBJ1-4, with 8 bases lining up with TRBD1. Unmatched junction bases numbered 9, after V lost 1 base and J lost 8 bases. This CDR3 has 15 amino acids. Germline loops: CDR1 SQVTM, CDR2 ANQGSEA.

V usage is TRBV5-1 and J usage is TRBJ2-3; TRBD2 aligns across 8 bases. CDR1 SGHRS and CDR2 YFSETQ come from the germline V gene. The trim removed 4 bases at V and 0 bases at J, leaving 10 bases unmatched. The CDR3 extends over 17 amino acids. CDR3 nucleotides: TGCGCCAGCAGCCTAGGGCGGGGGGTACCTAGCACAGATACGCAGTATTTT. The encoded protein is CASSLGRGVPSTDTQYF.

This clone was recorded only once. The rearrangement joins TRBV2 to TRBJ1-1, with D possibly being TRBD1 (6 bases). V gave up 1 base and J gave up 1 base, with 10 bases separating them. CDR3 length: 15 amino acids. Germline CDR1 reads SNHLY; CDR2 reads FYNNEI. The CDR3 loop is CASSEDRAANTEAFF. The CDR3 DNA reads as TGTGCCAGCAGTGAAGACAGGGCGGCGAACACTGAAGCTTTCTTT.

This chain uses TRBV5-4 with TRBJ2-7, with 7 positions matching TRBD1. Germline V CDR1 and CDR2: SGHNT, YYREEE (reference sequence). V lost 4 bases to trimming and J lost 2 bases; unmatched junction nucleotides: 3. This CDR3 region has 13 residues. The CDR3 DNA is TGTGCCAGCAGCCGCGACAGGGCCTACGAGCAGTACTTC. It specifies CASSRDRAYEQYF.

V and J are TRBV4-2 and TRBJ2-5, with D maybe TRBD2 (7 bases). The CDR3 covers 18 residues. The germline V gene has CDR1 LGHNA and CDR2 YNFKEQ. Trimming took 0 bases from V and 2 from J, leaving 19 bases between them. The CDR3 spells CASSQDFRGAGRQETQYF. The DNA for the CDR3 is TGTGCCAGCAGCCAAGATTTTCGGGGGGCAGGGAGGCAAGAGACCCAGTACTTC.

This rearrangement joins TRBV19 to TRBJ2-4; D gene uncertain. V gave up 3 bases and J gave up 7 bases, with 13 bases separating them. CDR3 size: 14 residues. Germline CDR1 reads LNHDA; CDR2 reads SQIVND (reference sequence). The CDR3 DNA follows: TGTGCCAGTAGTATCCTGGAAGCGCAGAACATTCAGTACTTC. Protein: CASSILEAQNIQYF. Complete variable domain (other parts from reference TRBV19 and TRBJ2-4): DGGITQSPKYLFRKEGQNVTLSCEQNLNHDAMYWYRQDPGQGLRLIYYSQIVNDFQKGDIAEGYSVSREKKESFPLTVTSAQKNPTAFYLCASSILEAQNIQYFGAGTRLSVL.

This chain links TRBV2 with TRBJ1-1; TRBD1 aligns across 7 bases. CDR3 length equals 14 residues. The V gene end was trimmed by 7 bases and the J gene end by 3 bases; junction bases not matched to a gene: 8. CDR1 is SNHLY, CDR2 FYNNEI, per germline. The CDR3 is CASMFSGGDTEAFF. The DNA for the CDR3 is TGTGCCAGCATGTTTTCAGGGGGAGACACTGAAGCTTTCTTT.

The V call is TRBV11-2, the J call TRBJ1-3; D uncertain. The V gene lost 4 bases and the J gene lost 0 bases, with 10 bases spanning the gap. Looked up from germline, CDR1 is SGHAT and CDR2 is FQNNGV. The CDR3 totals 15 residues. The CDR3 DNA reads TGTGCCAGCAGCTCCCTTCGCAGCTCTGGAAACACCATATATTTT. Translated: CASSSLRSSGNTIYF.